One sample yielded the 4 T cell receptor beta chains listed below, sequenced in a study of T-cell memory formation after mild COVID-19. In TCRdb, the 5' RACE reads were re-called with MiXCR into one record per CDR3 protein. The table includes over 120,000 distinct CDR3 sequences, under 30% detected once. Source material: PBMCs or a T cell subset sorted from them (not recorded which). The receptors were gathered from an adult woman who had mild COVID-19 (a few samples of this study predate the infection). Cell type and time point are not known.

The chain couples TRBV20-1 to TRBJ2-1; 11 bases align to TRBD2. The CDR3 runs to 14 residues. Germline CDR1 is DFQATT and CDR2 is SNEGSKA (reference sequence). The ends lost 6 bases at V and 8 bases at J; junction bases unmatched: 9. Written as DNA, the CDR3 is TGCAGTGCGGCAGTCCTAGCGGGAGGTGATGAGCAGTTCTTC. It codes for CSAAVLAGGDEQFF.

This chain connects TRBV5-1 to TRBJ2-2; 8 bases match TRBD2. CDR1 SGHRS and CDR2 YFSETQ come from the germline V gene. CDR3 length: 20 residues. The trim removed 3 bases at V and 6 bases at J, leaving 22 bases unmatched. The CDR3 sequence is CASSWGTGPEPGGPPGELFF. The CDR3 DNA is TGCGCCAGCAGCTGGGGGACGGGGCCAGAACCGGGAGGGCCTCCCGGGGAGCTGTTTTTT. Using reference TRBV5-1 and TRBJ2-2 for the parts outside the CDR3, the full variable domain is KAGVTQTPRYLIKTRGQQVTLSCSPISGHRSVSWYQQTPGQGLQFLFEYFSETQRNKGNFPGRFSGRQFSNSRSEMNVSTLELGDSALYLCASSWGTGPEPGGPPGELFFGEGSRLTVL.

V is TRBV6-5 and J is TRBJ1-1; weak D call: TRBD1 (5 bases). The CDR3 is 13 residues long. Trimming removed 0 bases from V and 7 bases from J, with 9 bases in between. CDR1 MNHEY and CDR2 SVGAGI come from the germline V gene. CDR3 DNA: TGTGCCAGCAGTTACTCGATGGGGGTTGAAGCTTTCTTT. This encodes CASSYSMGVEAFF.

The J gene is TRBJ1-2, the V gene TRBV7-9; D not certain. The CDR3 totals 14 residues. V gave up 5 bases and J gave up 4 bases, with 14 bases separating them. Germline CDR1 SEHNR, CDR2 FQNEAQ (reference sequence). The CDR3 protein is CASSLDGASYGYTF. As DNA, the CDR3 is TGTGCCAGCAGCCTTGATGGTGCCAGCTATGGCTACACCTTC.